This TCR beta chain was captured in a study of shared clonotypes between healthy human individuals. Generated by immunoSEQ multiplex PCR, the TCRdb table keeps only in-frame clones and is missing some. The sample carries 1.5 million to 2.5 million clones, about 95% recorded once. Study-wide results and caveats: Genetic and exposure-history diversity was limited by the small donor number. Naive subsets generally had larger estimated richness than memory subsets.

Concerning this clone: Its antigen is undetermined.

CD45RO negativity and positive selection for CCR7 defined naive CD8 cells, a population that excluded terminally differentiated effector memory CD45RA+ cells. Those who donated, Caucasian adults without exception, all lived in Nashville, Tennessee. This CDR3 is built from 14 residues. The V gene lost 5 bases and the J gene lost 5 bases, with 13 bases spanning the gap. CDR1 and CDR2 (germline): PRHDT, FYEKMQ (reference sequence). The sample comprised naive CD8+ T cells sorted from blood. This chain links TRBV13 with TRBJ2-1; D may correspond to TRBD1 or TRBD2 (6 bases each). The source is a man aged 18 to 30 in good health. The CDR3 spells CASSPEGGNNEQFF. Written as DNA, the CDR3 is TGTGCCAGCAGCCCGGAGGGGGGAAACAATGAGCAGTTCTTC.